This TCR beta chain was sequenced for a study of T cells expressing NK-cell markers. About the research overall: Sorted CD3+CD56+NKG2C+, CD3+CD56+NKG2C- and CD3+CD56-NKG2C+ T cells provided the TCR beta repertoires. One of the eight sequenced donors was seronegative, whereas the other seven were HCMV-seropositive.

From its re-call of the 5' RACE reads, TCRdb lists each CDR3 protein once, without DNA. The sample table includes 350,000 to 450,000 distinct CDR3 sequences. The germline V gene encodes CDR1 SGHTS and CDR2 YDEGEE. The CDR3 has 16 amino acids. Concerning this clonotype itself: Its specificity is unknown.

Study results and limitations: In a group of several donors, dominant NKG2C+ clonotypes represented roughly 1.0-7.5% of CD8+ T cells.

The V call is TRBV5-8, the J call TRBJ2-3; the D call of TRBD1 rests on TCRdb alone, since no DNA is present to check it. The origin of this receptor is a man between 18 and 69 years old in good health. The sequencing sample was made of blood T cells: a sorted CD56 or NKG2C T cell subset, CD4+ or CD8+ T cells, or bulk PBMC T cells (not recorded which). CDR3 sequence: CASSSGQPESTDTQYF.